This T cell receptor (beta chain) was identified in a study of blood T cell repertoires in COVID-19 (dated by TCRdb to 2020 to 2021). Regarding the research as a whole: The collaborator samples originated in the United States, Italy and Spain and spanned the acute and convalescent phases of COVID-19. The prospective study material was composed of cDNA or gDNA derived from T cells, B-cell-depleted T cells, or PBMCs. The dataset comprised deeply sampled blood TCRbeta repertoires from subjects exposed to, actively infected with, or recovered from COVID-19. The repertoires were made available in a free public database intended to serve as a resource for research on the immune response to SARS-CoV-2. Samples came from the ongoing ImmuneRACE study (first 160 participants) plus 1,254 subjects from 6 global collaborators. A de-identified subject ID, COVID-19 status, age in years and sex were almost always included in the sample metadata. Where available, HLA class I and class II types were obtained from metadata supplied by the sample provider rather than from assay-based typing.

The immunoSEQ Assay, a bias-controlled multiplex PCR, was used to amplify TCRbeta CDR3 regions from genomic DNA. For the original study's pipeline: Within the assay, amplification of reference gene primers was used to estimate how many nucleated cells each sample contained. To quantify the absolute abundance of each unique TCRbeta CDR3 rearrangement, sequence reads were collapsed and filtered. For each sample, productive Simpson clonality was calculated by taking the square root of Simpson's diversity index across productive rearrangements. As stored in TCRdb, this immuneACCESS dataset retains in-frame rearrangements with V and J assigned. A fraction of the clones does not appear; measured against another copy, unresolved V genes explain less than half of the discrepancy, and the remainder lacks a known reason. Clone size and V and J calls were adopted from that table, with D and trimming inferred from the DNA. The sample yields over 200,000 clones; over 80% were counted once. The ten largest clones take up less than 3% of the sample.

General findings and caveats noted by the study authors: How much clinical and demographic metadata was included differed by source and by participant, and the metadata was provided uncurated.

The count of this clone is one. No antigen is known for it. Qualities for individual bases were not recorded, and no much larger clone is one base off. At one collaborating source in Seattle, patients were enrolled during active infection and were followed longitudinally through the course of disease. Collaborating institutions collected whole blood in K2EDTA tubes following their own protocols. For TCRbeta analysis, collaborator samples were shipped as frozen whole blood, as isolated PBMCs, or as DNA extracted from either sample type. Clipping removes 3 bases from V and 4 bases from J, with 6 as the unmatched junction base count. CDR1 and CDR2 are drawn from the germline V gene: SGHTA, FQGNSA. The CDR3 spans 14 residues, from the cysteine through the phenylalanine. The sequence is cut down to CDR3 DNA, 42 bases in frame from base 1.

The sequence came from a man in his thirties or forties with COVID-19, enrolled during active disease. Rearrangement joined TRBV7-2 to TRBJ2-7, with 7 central nucleotides matching TRBD2. The material sequenced was peripheral blood. Here the CDR3 is given as CASSFGGMPYEQYF. The sequenced DNA: TGTGCCAGCAGCTTCGGGGGGATGCCGTACGAGCAGTACTTC.